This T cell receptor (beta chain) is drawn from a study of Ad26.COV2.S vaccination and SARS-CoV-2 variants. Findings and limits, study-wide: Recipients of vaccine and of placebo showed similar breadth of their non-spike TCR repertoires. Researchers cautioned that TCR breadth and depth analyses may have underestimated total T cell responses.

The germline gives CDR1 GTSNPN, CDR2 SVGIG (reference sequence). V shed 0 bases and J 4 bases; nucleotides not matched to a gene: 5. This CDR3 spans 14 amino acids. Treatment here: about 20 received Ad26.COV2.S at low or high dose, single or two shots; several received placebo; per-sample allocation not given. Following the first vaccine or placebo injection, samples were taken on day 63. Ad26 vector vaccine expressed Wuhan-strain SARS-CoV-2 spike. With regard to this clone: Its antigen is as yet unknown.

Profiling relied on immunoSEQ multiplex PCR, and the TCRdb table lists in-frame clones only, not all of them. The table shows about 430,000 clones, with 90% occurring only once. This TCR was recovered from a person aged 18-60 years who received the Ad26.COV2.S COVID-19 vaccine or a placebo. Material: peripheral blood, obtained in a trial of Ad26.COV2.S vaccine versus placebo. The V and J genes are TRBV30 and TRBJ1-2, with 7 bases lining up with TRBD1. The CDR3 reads CAWSVGGPGYGYTF. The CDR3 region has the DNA TGTGCCTGGAGTGTAGGGGGCCCGGGCTATGGCTACACCTTC.